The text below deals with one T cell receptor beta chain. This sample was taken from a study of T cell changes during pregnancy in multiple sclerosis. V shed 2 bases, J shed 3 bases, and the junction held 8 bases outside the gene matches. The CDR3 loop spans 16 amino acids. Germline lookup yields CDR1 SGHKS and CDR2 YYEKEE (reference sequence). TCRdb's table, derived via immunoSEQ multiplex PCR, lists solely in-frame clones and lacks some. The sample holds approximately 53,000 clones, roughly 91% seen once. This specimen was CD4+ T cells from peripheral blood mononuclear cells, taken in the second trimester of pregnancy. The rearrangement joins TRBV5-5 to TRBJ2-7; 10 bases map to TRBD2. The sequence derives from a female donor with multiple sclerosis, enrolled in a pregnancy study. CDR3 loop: CASSLGSGGTHYEQYF. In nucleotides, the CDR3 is TGTGCCAGCAGCTTAGGTAGCGGGGGGACGCACTACGAGCAGTACTTC.